These 19 T cell receptor beta chains share one sample of origin, sequenced in a study of cytomegalovirus exposure and HLA in healthy donors. The primer mix had 60 Vbeta and 13 Jbeta primers. Profiling relied on immunoSEQ multiplex PCR, and the TCRdb table lists in-frame clones only, not all of them. The sample consists of 20,000 to 30,000 clones, just under 70% of them appearing once. The sample consisted of PBMCs. These receptors all come from a woman between 45 and 60 years old in good health and CMV-seronegative.

This clone was seen a single time. The chain employs TRBV9 and TRBJ2-2; a possible D gene is TRBD1 (5 bases). Trimming left V 6 bases short and J 7 bases short, with 13 bases between. CDR1 and CDR2 (germline): SGDLS, YYNGEE. CDR3 length: 13 residues. The CDR3 is CASTPRGGGELFF. DNA of the CDR3: TGTGCCAGCACCCCTAGGGGCGGCGGGGAGCTGTTTTTT.

The chain links TRBV28 to TRBJ2-1; 8 bases agree with TRBD2. Trimming at V came to 7 bases and at J to 13 bases, leaving 12 bases not matched to a gene. The CDR3 has 13 amino acids. CDR1 and CDR2 from the germline V gene are MDHEN and SYDVKM. The CDR3 region is CASTRGLALYQFF. In nucleotides, the CDR3 is TGTGCCAGCACGAGAGGACTAGCTCTATATCAGTTCTTC.

This clone was counted between two and nine times. The chain has TRBV6-5 and TRBJ1-5; D not certain. Per the germline V gene, CDR1 is MNHEY and CDR2 is SVGAGI. This CDR3 is 15 amino acids long. V was pared by 0 bases and J by 4 bases, with 10 bases between. The CDR3 coding sequence is TGTGCCAGCAGTTACTCGAATGCAGATAATCAGCCCCAGCATTTT. Translated: CASSYSNADNQPQHF.

The gene calls are TRBV9 and TRBJ1-5; the D gene is possibly TRBD1 (5 bases). Trimming shortened V by 3 bases and J by 2 bases, and 12 bases separated the two germline ends. The V gene's germline CDR1 is SGDLS and CDR2 YYNGEE. The CDR3 totals 15 residues. CDR3 in DNA: TGTGCCAGCAGCGCCGACAGCGAGGGCAATCAGCCCCAGCATTTT. Residues: CASSADSEGNQPQHF.

The chain is built from TRBV14 and TRBJ1-2, with D possibly being TRBD1 (5 bases). CDR3 length: 14 amino acids. Germline V lookup: CDR1 SGHDN, CDR2 FVKESK. V lost 0 bases and J lost 8, with 13 bases in between. CDR3 loop: CASSQDPGFSGYTF. The CDR3 DNA follows: TGTGCCAGCAGCCAAGATCCAGGGTTTTCGGGCTACACCTTC.

The chain carries TRBV29-1 and TRBJ2-7; D is perhaps TRBD2 (7 bases). V lost 6 bases and J 5 bases, leaving 17 bases between the germline ends. CDR1 SQVTM and CDR2 ANQGSEA come from the germline V gene. The CDR3 contains 13 residues. Here the CDR3 reads CSVLDGGRDEQYF. DNA for the CDR3: TGCAGCGTCCTGGACGGGGGGCGGGACGAGCAGTACTTC.

The chain employs TRBV5-1 and TRBJ1-1; tentatively, D is TRBD1 (6 bases). The CDR3 runs 14 residues. V shed 1 base and J shed 4 bases, with 11 bases lying between them. Germline V gene lookup returns CDR1 SGHRS and CDR2 YFSETQ. CDR3 DNA: TGCGCCAGCAGCTTGATGCAGGGGAGCACTGAAGCTTTCTTT. This translates into CASSLMQGSTEAFF.

The genes are TRBV6-6 and TRBJ2-3, with 9 bases identical to TRBD2. The CDR3 has 15 residues. V lost 5 bases, J lost 1 base, and 4 bases stayed unmatched. In germline, CDR1 is MNHNY, CDR2 SVGAGI (reference sequence). CDR3 coding DNA: TGTGCCAGCAGTGCGCGGACTAGCGGCACAGATACGCAGTATTTT. This sequence encodes CASSARTSGTDTQYF.

There are a few counts of this clone. The chain carries TRBV5-4 and TRBJ1-1, with D hard to call. V lost 4 bases, J lost 5 bases, and 18 bases lay in between. The CDR3 has 15 residues. Germline values: CDR1 SGHNT, CDR2 YYREEE (reference sequence). The CDR3 DNA follows: TGTGCCAGCAGCATGGACTTTCCCCCGAGGACTGAAGCTTTCTTT. It is translated as CASSMDFPPRTEAFF.

The chain has TRBV29-1 and TRBJ2-6; TRBD2 agrees at 7 bases. CDR3 size: 17 residues. Germline assignment: CDR1 SQVTM and CDR2 ANQGSEA. The J segment lost 4 bases and the V segment lost 6 bases, leaving 15 bases of the junction unmatched. The chain's CDR3 is CSVPTWGGALGANVLTF. DNA of the CDR3: TGCAGCGTGCCGACGTGGGGAGGGGCCCTCGGGGCCAACGTCCTGACTTTC.

This clone was recorded a few times. V gene TRBV28 combines with J gene TRBJ1-5, with D perhaps matching TRBD1 (6 bases). The CDR3 covers 15 residues. V lost 3 bases and J lost 5, with 14 bases in between. CDR1 MDHEN and CDR2 SYDVKM come from the germline V gene. CDR3: CASSFRSGAHQPQHF. CDR3 in DNA: TGTGCCAGCAGTTTTAGGTCAGGGGCTCATCAGCCCCAGCATTTT. Together with reference TRBV28 and TRBJ1-5, the CDR3 gives the full variable domain: DVKVTQSSRYLVKRTGEKVFLECVQDMDHENMFWYRQDPGLGLRLIYFSYDVKMKEKGDIPEGYSVSREKKERFSLILESASTNQTSMYLCASSFRSGAHQPQHFGDGTRLSIL.

This chain connects TRBV28 to TRBJ1-2; D not resolved. Germline assignment: CDR1 MDHEN and CDR2 SYDVKM. This CDR3 has 13 residues. The V end was cut by 6 bases, the J end by 9 bases, with 17 bases between. The CDR3 bases are TGTGCCAGCAGGCTACCTAGTTTTCGGAGCTACACCTTC. Its translation: CASRLPSFRSYTF.

This sequence joins TRBV9 and TRBJ2-3, with 12 bases matching TRBD1. Germline CDR1 and CDR2: SGDLS and YYNGEE. Trimming cost V 5 bases and J 4 bases; bases outside gene matches: 5. This CDR3 is 15 amino acids long. The CDR3 loop reads CASRGGTGGSDTQYF. The CDR3 DNA follows: TGTGCCAGCAGGGGGGGGACAGGGGGCTCAGATACGCAGTATTTT.

The J gene is TRBJ1-1, the V gene TRBV10-2; the match to TRBD1 covers 7 bases. The CDR3 runs to 13 residues. Germline V gives CDR1 WSHSY, CDR2 SAAADI. With V trimmed by 0 bases and J by 12 bases, 7 bases remained unmatched. CDR3 region: CASSESKQGNSFF. The CDR3 nucleotides are TGCGCCAGCAGTGAGTCGAAACAGGGGAACTCTTTCTTT.

This sequence joins TRBV6-5 and TRBJ1-6; 9 bases match TRBD1. The V gene end was trimmed by 6 bases and the J gene end by 9 bases; junction bases not matched to a gene: 0. The CDR3 is 12 residues long. CDR1 is MNHEY, CDR2 SVGAGI, per germline. The CDR3 DNA reads TGTGCCAGCAGGACAGGGGGTTCACCCCTCCACTTT. Translation gives CASRTGGSPLHF.

This chain joins TRBV2 and TRBJ1-4; 10 nucleotides match TRBD1. V gave up 4 bases and J gave up 0 bases; unmatched junction bases: 8. This CDR3 spans 18 amino acids. Germline lookup yields CDR1 SNHLY and CDR2 FYNNEI. CDR3 sequence reads: CASSGPGQGPTTNEKLFF. The CDR3 nucleotides are TGTGCCAGCAGTGGACCGGGACAGGGGCCCACAACTAATGAAAAACTGTTTTTT.

The gene calls are TRBV2 and TRBJ2-1; a possible D gene is TRBD2 (5 bases). V lost 4 bases and J 3 bases, leaving 13 bases between the germline ends. Germline CDR1 and CDR2: SNHLY and FYNNEI. The CDR3 extends over 15 amino acids. CDR3 in amino acids: CASSVGRAIYNEQFF. Written as DNA, the CDR3 is TGTGCCAGCAGTGTAGGGAGAGCGATCTACAATGAGCAGTTCTTC.

On this clone itself: Germline is not matched at one junction end, which may reflect a read error. The chain is built from TRBV7-7 and TRBJ2-1; the match to TRBD2 covers 9 bases. This CDR3 has 16 amino acids. Germline CDR1 and CDR2: SSHAT and FNYEAQ (reference sequence). This chain's CDR3 is CASSSRLADSYNEQFF. CDR3 DNA: TGTGCTAGCAGCTCACGACTAGCGGACTCCTACAATGAGCAGTTCTTC.

V is TRBV11-2 and J is TRBJ1-2; weak D call: TRBD1 (6 bases). This CDR3 is built from 16 residues. V was pared by 5 bases and J by 4 bases, with 20 bases between. CDR1 SGHAT and CDR2 FQNNGV come from the germline V gene. The CDR3 DNA sequence: TGTGCCAGCAGCCCCTCCCCCCGGGGGGCAATCTATGGCTACACCTTC. It yields the protein CASSPSPRGAIYGYTF.